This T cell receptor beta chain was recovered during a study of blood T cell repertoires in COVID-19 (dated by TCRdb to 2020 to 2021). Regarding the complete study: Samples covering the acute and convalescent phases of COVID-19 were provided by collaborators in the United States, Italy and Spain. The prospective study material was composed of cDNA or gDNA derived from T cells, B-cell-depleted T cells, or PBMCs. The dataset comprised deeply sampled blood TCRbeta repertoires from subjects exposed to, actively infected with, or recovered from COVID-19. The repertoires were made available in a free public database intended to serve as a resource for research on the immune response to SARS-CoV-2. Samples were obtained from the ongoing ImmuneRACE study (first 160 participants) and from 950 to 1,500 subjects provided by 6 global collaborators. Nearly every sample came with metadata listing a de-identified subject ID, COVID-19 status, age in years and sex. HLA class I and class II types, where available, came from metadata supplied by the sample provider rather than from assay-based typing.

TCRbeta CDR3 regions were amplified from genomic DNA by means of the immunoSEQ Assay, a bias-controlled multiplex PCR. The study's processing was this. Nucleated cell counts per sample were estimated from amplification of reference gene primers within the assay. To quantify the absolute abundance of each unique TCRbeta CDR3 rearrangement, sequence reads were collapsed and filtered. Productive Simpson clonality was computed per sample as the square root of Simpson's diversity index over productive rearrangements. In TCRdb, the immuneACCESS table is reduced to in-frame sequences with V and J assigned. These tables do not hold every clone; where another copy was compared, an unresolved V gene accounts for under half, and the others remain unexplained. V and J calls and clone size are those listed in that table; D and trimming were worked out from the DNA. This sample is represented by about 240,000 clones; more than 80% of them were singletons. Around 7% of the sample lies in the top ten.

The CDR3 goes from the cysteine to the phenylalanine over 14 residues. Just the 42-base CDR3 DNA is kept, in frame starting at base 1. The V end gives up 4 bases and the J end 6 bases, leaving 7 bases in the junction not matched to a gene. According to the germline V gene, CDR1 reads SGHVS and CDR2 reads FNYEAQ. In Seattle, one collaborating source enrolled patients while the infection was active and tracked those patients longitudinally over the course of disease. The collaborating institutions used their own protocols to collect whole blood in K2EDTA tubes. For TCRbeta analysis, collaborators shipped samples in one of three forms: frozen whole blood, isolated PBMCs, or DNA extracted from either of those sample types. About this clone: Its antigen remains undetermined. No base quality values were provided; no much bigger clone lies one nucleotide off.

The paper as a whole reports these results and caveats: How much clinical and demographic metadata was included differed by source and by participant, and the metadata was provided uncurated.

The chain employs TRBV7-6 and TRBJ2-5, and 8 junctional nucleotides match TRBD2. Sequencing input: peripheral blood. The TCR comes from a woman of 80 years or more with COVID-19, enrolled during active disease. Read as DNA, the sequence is TGTGCCAGCAGCTCGGGACTAGATCTTAAGACCCAGTACTTC. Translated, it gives CASSSGLDLKTQYF.